The present T cell receptor (beta chain) was sequenced within a study of OX40 agonist ivuxolimab in advanced cancers. Study summary: Every 2 weeks, patients received ivuxolimab intravenously, dosed at 0.01 to 10 mg/kg. Cancers in dose escalation were hepatocellular, melanoma, renal cell and head and neck. Therapy given before enrollment (anti-PD-1, anti-PD-L1 or anti-CTLA-4) was allowed, and over 35% had some. Findings and limits, study-wide: Clonal expansion by week 6 occurred in CD4+ and CD8+ blood T cells (at 0.1 to 3.0 mg/kg).

Details on this clone: Its matching antigen is unknown.

Using immunoSEQ multiplex PCR, the repertoire was profiled, and TCRdb retains in-frame clones only, with some absent. The sample holds some 34,000 clones; approximately 90% are singletons and the top ten take 13%. Source: CD4+ or CD8+ T cells sorted from blood, taken in a trial of the OX40 agonist ivuxolimab. This sequence originates from an adult with an advanced solid tumor such as melanoma, head and neck, liver or kidney cancer.

DNA of the CDR3: TGTGCCAGCAGTTTATTGGCGGGGAGCGATAGCGGGAGGGCCAATGAGCAGTTCTTC. It codes for CASSLLAGSDSGRANEQFF. The chain carries TRBV28 and TRBJ2-1; TRBD2 matches at 11 bases. This CDR3 comprises 19 residues. J gave up 6 bases and V 1 base, and 14 bases lay outside the gene matches. Germline V gene lookup returns CDR1 MDHEN and CDR2 SYDVKM.